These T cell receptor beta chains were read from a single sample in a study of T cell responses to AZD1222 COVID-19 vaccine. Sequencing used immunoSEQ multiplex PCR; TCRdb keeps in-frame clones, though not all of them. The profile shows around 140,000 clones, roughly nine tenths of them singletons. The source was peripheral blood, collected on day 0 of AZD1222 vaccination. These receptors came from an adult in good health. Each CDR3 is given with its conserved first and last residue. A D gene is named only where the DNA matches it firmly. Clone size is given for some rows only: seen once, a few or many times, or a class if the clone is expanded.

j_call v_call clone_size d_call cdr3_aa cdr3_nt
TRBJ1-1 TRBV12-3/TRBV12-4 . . CASSLRESTEAFF TGTGCCAGCAGTTTACGGGAGAGCACTGAAGCTTTCTTT
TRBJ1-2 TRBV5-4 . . CASSLYRDLNYGYTF TGTGCCAGCAGCTTATACAGGGATCTTAACTATGGCTACACCTTC
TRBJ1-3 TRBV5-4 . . CASSLPGHISGNTIYF TGTGCCAGCAGCTTGCCGGGACACATCTCTGGAAACACCATATATTTT
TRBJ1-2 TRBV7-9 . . CASSHASGGYTF TGTGCCAGCAGCCACGCGTCGGGCGGCTACACCTTC
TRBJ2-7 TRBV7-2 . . CASSLDTYEQYF TGTGCCAGCAGCTTAGACACGTACGAGCAGTACTTC
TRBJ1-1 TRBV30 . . CAWSVNPSGTEAFF TGTGCCTGGAGCGTAAACCCTTCGGGCACTGAAGCTTTCTTT
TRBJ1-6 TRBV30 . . CAWRSYTNYNSPLHF TGTGCCTGGAGGTCTTACACAAATTATAATTCACCCCTCCACTTT
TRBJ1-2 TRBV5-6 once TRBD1 CASSLDRVYGYTF TGTGCCAGCAGCCTGGACAGGGTGTATGGCTACACCTTC
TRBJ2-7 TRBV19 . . CASSPYGTSYEQYF TGTGCCAGTAGTCCGTATGGGACCTCCTACGAGCAGTACTTC
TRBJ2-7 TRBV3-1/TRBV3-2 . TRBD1 CASSRRQGEQYF TGTGCCAGCAGCCGCCGACAGGGCGAGCAGTACTTC
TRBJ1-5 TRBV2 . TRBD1 CASSEGTGLRMGNQPQHF TGTGCCAGCAGTGAAGGGACAGGCCTCCGGATGGGCAATCAGCCCCAGCATTTT
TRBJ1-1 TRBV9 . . CASSQVTDTEAFF TGTGCCAGCAGCCAAGTTACGGACACTGAAGCTTTCTTT
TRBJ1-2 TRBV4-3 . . CASSQLRAQGGGYTF TGCGCCAGCAGCCAACTACGGGCACAGGGCGGTGGCTACACCTTC
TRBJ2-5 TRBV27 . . CASRRRTPETQYF TGTGCCAGCAGAAGACGGACACCAGAGACCCAGTACTTC
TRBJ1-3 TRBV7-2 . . CASSYVGSGNTIYF TGTGCCAGCAGCTACGTAGGCTCTGGAAACACCATATATTTT
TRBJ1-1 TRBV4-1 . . CASSQDARRDTEAFF TGCGCCAGCAGCCAAGACGCAAGACGGGACACTGAAGCTTTCTTT
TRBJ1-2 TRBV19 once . CASSSNYGYTF TGTGCCAGTAGTTCTAACTATGGCTACACCTTC
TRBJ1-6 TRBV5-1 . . CASSLGGETPLHF TGCGCCAGCAGCTTGGGAGGGGAGACACCCCTCCACTTT
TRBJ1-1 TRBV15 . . CATQQNTEAFF TGTGCCACCCAACAGAACACTGAAGCTTTCTTT
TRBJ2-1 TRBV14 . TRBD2 CASTGAGGDEQFF TGTGCCAGCACGGGAGCGGGGGGGGATGAGCAGTTCTTC